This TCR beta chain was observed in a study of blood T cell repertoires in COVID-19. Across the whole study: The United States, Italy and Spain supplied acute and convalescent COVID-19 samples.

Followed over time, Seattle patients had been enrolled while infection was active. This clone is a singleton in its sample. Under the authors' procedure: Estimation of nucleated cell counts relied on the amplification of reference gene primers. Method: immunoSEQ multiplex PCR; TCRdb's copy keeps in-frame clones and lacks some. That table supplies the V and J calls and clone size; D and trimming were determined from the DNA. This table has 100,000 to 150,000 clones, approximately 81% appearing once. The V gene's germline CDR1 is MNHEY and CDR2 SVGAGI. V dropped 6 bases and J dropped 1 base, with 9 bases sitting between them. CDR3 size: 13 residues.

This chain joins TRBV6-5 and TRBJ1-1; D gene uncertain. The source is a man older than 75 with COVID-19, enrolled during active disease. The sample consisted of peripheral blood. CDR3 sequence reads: CASSWRQNTEAFF. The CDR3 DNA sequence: TGTGCCAGCAGCTGGCGGCAGAACACTGAAGCTTTCTTT.